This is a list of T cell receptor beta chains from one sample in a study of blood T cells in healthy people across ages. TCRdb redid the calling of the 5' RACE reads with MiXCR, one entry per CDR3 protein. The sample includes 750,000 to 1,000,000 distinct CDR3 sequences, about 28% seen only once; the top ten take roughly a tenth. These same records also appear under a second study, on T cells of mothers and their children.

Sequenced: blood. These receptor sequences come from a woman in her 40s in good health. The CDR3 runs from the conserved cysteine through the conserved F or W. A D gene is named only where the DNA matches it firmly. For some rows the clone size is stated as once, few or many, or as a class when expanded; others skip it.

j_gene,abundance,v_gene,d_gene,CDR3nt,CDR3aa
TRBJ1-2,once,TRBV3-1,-,TGTGCCAGCAGCCAAGAGGCAGCAAACTATGGCTACACCTTC,CASSQEAANYGYTF
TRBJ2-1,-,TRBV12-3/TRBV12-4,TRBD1,TGTGCCAGCAGTACCACAGGGACAGGGTCGTTCTTC,CASSTTGTGSFF
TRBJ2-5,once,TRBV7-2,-,TGTGCCAGCAGCTTATTGGGGCAGCAAGTGGCCCAGTACTTC,CASSLLGQQVAQYF
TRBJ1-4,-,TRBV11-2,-,TGTGCCAGCAGCTTCTCCGACGGGGAAAAACTGTTTTTT,CASSFSDGEKLFF
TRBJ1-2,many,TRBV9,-,TGTGCCAGCAGCCAAGGAGGGGGTTCAAACTATGGCTACACCTTC,CASSQGGGSNYGYTF
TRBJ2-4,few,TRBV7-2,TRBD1,TGTGCCAGCGCAATATCGATGATGACAGGGGGCAGAAACATTCAGTACTTC,CASAISMMTGGRNIQYF
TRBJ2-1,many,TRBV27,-,TGTGCCAGCAGTTTCCCAGGGGAGGTTGGGTACAATGAGCAGTTCTTC,CASSFPGEVGYNEQFF
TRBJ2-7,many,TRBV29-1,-,TGCAGCGTCTCGAAGTGGACCCAAGGCGAGCAGTACTTC,CSVSKWTQGEQYF
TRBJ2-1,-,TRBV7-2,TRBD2,TGTGCCAGCATCATGGTAGGTAGCGGGGGAGCCCCCCGGGATGAGCAGTTCTTC,CASIMVGSGGAPRDEQFF
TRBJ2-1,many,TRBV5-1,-,TGCGCCAGCAGCCCGGAACCACGGTCCGACAATGAGCAGTTCTTC,CASSPEPRSDNEQFF
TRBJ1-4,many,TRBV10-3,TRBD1,TGTGCCATCAGTGGAGGGACAGGGAGGGATGAAAAACTGTTTTTT,CAISGGTGRDEKLFF
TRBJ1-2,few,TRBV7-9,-,TGTGCCAGCAGCCGGGACCTTGGCGGCTATGGCTACACCTTC,CASSRDLGGYGYTF
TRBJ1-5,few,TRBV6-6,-,TGTGCCAGCACACAGGAGGGGCAGCCCCAGCATTTT,CASTQEGQPQHF
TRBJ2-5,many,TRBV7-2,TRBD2,TGTGCCAGCAGCGTAGCGGGGGGGCGAGAGACCCAGTACTTC,CASSVAGGRETQYF
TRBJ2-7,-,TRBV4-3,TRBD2,TGCGCCAGCAGCTTGGGGACTACATTATACGAGCAGTACTTC,CASSLGTTLYEQYF
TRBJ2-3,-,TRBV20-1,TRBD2,TGCAGTGCTAGGAATAGCGGGGGGGCCTCAGATACGCAGTATTTT,CSARNSGGASDTQYF
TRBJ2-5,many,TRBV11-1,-,TGTGCCAGCAGCTTAGACCCGACCCGCCAAGAGACCCAGTACTTC,CASSLDPTRQETQYF
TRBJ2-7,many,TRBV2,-,TGTGCCAGCAGCAGGGTCTACGAGCAGTACTTC,CASSRVYEQYF
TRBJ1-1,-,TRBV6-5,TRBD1,TGTGCCAGCAGCCCCGGGACAGGGGAACTAGCGGAAGCTTTCTTT,CASSPGTGELAEAFF
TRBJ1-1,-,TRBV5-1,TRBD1,TGCGCCAGCAGCTCGGGACAGGGAAAATTGGGCACTGAAGCTTTCTTT,CASSSGQGKLGTEAFF
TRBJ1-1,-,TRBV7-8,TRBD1,TGTGCCAGCAGCTTAGGGGAACAGGGGGCCACTGAAGCTTTCTTT,CASSLGEQGATEAFF
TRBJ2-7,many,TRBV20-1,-,TGCAGTGCTAGTAGGGGGGGCATCTCCTACGAGCAGTACTTC,CSASRGGISYEQYF
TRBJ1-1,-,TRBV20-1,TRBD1,TGCAGTGCGGGGGATGTGTCAGGGGGGCGACGTACTGAAACTTTCTTT,CSAGDVSGGRRTETFF
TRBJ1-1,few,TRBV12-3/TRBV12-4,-,TGTGCCAGCAGTTTTATCTCGAACACTGAAGCTTTCTTT,CASSFISNTEAFF
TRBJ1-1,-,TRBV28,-,TGTGCCAGCAGTTTCAGATTTGAAGCTTTCTTT,CASSFRFEAFF
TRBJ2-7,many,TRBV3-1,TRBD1,TGTGCCAGCAGTCTCCGGGACAGTTCCTACGAGCAGTACTTC,CASSLRDSSYEQYF
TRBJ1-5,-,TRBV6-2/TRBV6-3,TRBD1,TGTGCCAGCAGTTGGGGACAGGGATCGAGCAATCAGCCCCAGCATTTT,CASSWGQGSSNQPQHF
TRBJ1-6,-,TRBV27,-,TGTACCAGCAGTGTTAAACAGGGATCCTCCTATAATTCACCCCTCCACTTT,CTSSVKQGSSYNSPLHF
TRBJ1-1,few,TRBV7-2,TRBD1,TGTGCCAGCAGCTCAGCGGACAGGGGAGTAGAGAACACTGAAGCTTTCTTT,CASSSADRGVENTEAFF